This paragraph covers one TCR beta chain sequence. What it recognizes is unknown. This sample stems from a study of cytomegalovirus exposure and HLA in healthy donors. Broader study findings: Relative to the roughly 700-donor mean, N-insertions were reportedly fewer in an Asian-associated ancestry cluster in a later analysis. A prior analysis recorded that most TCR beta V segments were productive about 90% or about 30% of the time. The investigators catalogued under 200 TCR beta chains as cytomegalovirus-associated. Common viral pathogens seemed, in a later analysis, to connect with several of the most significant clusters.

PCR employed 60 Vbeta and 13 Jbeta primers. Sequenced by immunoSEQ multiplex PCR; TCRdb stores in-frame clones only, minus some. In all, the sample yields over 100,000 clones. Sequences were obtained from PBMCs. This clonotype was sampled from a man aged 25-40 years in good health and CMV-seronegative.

The CDR3 DNA is TGTGCCAGCAGTATCCCGACAGGGGGGCGCCAGCCCCAGCATTTT. Its translation is CASSIPTGGRQPQHF. V gene TRBV28 combines with J gene TRBJ1-5; 9 bases fit TRBD1. Germline V gene sequence: CDR1 MDHEN, CDR2 SYDVKM. The CDR3 is 15 residues long. The V segment lost 5 bases and the J segment 7 bases; nucleotides outside the gene matches: 9.